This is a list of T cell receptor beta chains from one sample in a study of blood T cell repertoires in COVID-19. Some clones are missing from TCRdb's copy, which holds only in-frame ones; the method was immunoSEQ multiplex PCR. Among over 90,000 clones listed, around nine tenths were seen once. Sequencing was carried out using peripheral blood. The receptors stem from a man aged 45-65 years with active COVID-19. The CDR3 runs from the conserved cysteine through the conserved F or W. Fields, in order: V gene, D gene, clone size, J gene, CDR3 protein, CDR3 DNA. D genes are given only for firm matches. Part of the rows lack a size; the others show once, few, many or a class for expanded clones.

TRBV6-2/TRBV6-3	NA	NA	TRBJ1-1	CASSYPGQLNTEAFF	TGTGCCAGCAGTTACCCAGGGCAGCTGAACACTGAAGCTTTCTTT
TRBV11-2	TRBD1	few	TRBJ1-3	CASSLVGDRVSGNTIYF	TGTGCCAGCAGCTTAGTGGGGGACAGGGTCTCTGGAAACACCATATATTTT
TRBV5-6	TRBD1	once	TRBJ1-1	CASRVGQGRTEAFF	TGTGCCAGCAGGGTCGGACAGGGAAGGACTGAAGCTTTCTTT
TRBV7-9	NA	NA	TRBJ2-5	CASSRGGVETQYF	TGTGCCAGCAGCCGCGGAGGGGTGGAGACCCAGTACTTC
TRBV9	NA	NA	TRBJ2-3	CASSVMGLTSTDTQYF	TGTGCCAGCAGCGTAATGGGACTTACTAGCACAGATACGCAGTATTTT
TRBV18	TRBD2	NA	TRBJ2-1	CASSPQRLAGGRNEQFF	TGTGCCAGCTCACCACAAAGACTAGCGGGGGGGCGTAATGAGCAGTTCTTC
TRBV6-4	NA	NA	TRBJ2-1	CASSEGSGLWNEQFF	TGTGCCAGCAGTGAGGGGTCAGGGTTGTGGAATGAGCAGTTCTTC
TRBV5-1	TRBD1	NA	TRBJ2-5	CASSENDRDGETQYF	TGCGCCAGCAGCGAAAATGACAGGGATGGAGAGACCCAGTACTTC
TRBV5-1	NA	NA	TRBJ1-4	CASSLGQGNEKLFF	TGCGCCAGCAGCTTGGGTCAGGGTAATGAAAAACTGTTTTTT
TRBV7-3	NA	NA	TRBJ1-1	CASSLDMNTEAFF	TGTGCCAGCAGCCTAGATATGAACACTGAAGCTTTCTTT
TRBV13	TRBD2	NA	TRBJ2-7	CASSPSRGGAGEQYF	TGTGCCAGCAGCCCCAGTCGCGGGGGGGCCGGCGAGCAGTACTTC
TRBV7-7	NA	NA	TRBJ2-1	CASSLGLFSYNEQFF	TGTGCCAGCAGCTTAGGACTATTCTCCTACAATGAGCAGTTCTTC
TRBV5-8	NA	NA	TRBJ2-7	CASSSNDRQIYEQYF	TGTGCCAGCAGCTCGAACGACAGACAAATCTACGAGCAGTACTTC
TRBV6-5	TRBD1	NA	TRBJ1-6	CASSSRDRDSPLHF	TGTGCCAGCAGTTCCCGGGACAGAGATTCACCCCTCCACTTT
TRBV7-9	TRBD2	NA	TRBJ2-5	CASSPIGTSEGGETQYF	TGTGCCAGCAGCCCTATTGGGACTAGCGAAGGGGGGGAGACCCAGTACTTC
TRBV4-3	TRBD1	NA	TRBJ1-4	CASSQDIPRGTGGEKLFF	TGCGCCAGCAGCCAAGATATCCCTCGTGGTACAGGGGGTGAAAAACTGTTTTTT
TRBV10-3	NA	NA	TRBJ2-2	CAIGGGQGGVGELFF	TGTGCCATCGGCGGAGGCCAGGGGGGAGTCGGGGAGCTGTTTTTT
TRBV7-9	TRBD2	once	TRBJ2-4	CAYSGVAKNIQYF	TGTGCCTATAGCGGGGTAGCCAAAAACATTCAGTACTTC
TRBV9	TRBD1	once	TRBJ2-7	CASSGDRPYEQYF	TGTGCCAGCAGCGGGGACAGGCCCTACGAGCAGTACTTC
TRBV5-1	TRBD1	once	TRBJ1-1	CASAYNLGQAGEPEAFF	TGCGCCAGCGCATATAACCTGGGACAGGCCGGGGAACCTGAAGCTTTCTTT
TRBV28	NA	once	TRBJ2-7	CASSRQSLEQYF	TGTGCCAGCAGTAGACAGTCATTGGAGCAGTACTTC
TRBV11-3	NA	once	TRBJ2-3	CASSLGPPVLDTQYF	TGTGCCAGCAGCTTAGGTCCCCCAGTTTTGGATACGCAGTATTTT
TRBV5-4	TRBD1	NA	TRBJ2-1	CASSSPGQGGNEQFF	TGTGCCAGCAGCTCCCCGGGACAGGGAGGTAATGAGCAGTTCTTC
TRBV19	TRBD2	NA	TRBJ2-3	CASSKLADTDTQYF	TGTGCCAGTAGTAAACTAGCGGACACAGATACGCAGTATTTT
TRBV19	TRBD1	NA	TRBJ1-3	CASTGTGRVDTIYF	TGTGCCAGTACCGGGACAGGCCGAGTAGACACCATATATTTT
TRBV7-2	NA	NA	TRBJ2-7	CASSNGGDSFYEQYF	TGTGCCAGCAGCAATGGAGGGGACAGTTTCTACGAGCAGTACTTC
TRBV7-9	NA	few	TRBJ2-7	CASSSRGTLYEQYF	TGTGCCAGCAGCTCCAGGGGAACTTTGTACGAGCAGTACTTC
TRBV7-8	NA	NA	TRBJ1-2	CASSLDAGSVGYGYTF	TGTGCCAGCAGCTTAGATGCCGGGAGTGTCGGCTATGGCTACACCTTC
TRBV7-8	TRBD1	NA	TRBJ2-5	CASSLDHRGPQETQYF	TGTGCCAGCAGCTTAGACCACAGGGGGCCCCAAGAGACCCAGTACTTC
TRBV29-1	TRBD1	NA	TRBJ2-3	CSVATGAGTDTQYF	TGCAGCGTTGCGACAGGGGCCGGCACAGATACGCAGTATTTT
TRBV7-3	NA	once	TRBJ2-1	CASSLQGPSYNEQFF	TGTGCCAGCAGCTTACAGGGCCCCTCCTACAATGAGCAGTTCTTC
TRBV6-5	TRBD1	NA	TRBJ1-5	CASSTGDRNQPQHF	TGTGCCAGCAGTACAGGGGATCGCAATCAGCCCCAGCATTTT
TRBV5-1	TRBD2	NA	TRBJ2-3	CASSSGTSGGAGTDTQYF	TGCGCCAGCAGCTCGGGGACTAGCGGGGGGGCTGGCACAGATACGCAGTATTTT
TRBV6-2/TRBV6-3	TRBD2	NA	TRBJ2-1	CASSASSGGANEQFF	TGTGCCAGCAGCGCTTCTAGCGGGGGGGCAAATGAGCAGTTCTTC
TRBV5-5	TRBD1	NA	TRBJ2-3	CASSLSGTGGAYPDTQYF	TGTGCCAGCAGCTTGAGTGGGACAGGGGGCGCTTACCCGGATACGCAGTATTTT
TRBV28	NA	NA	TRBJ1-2	CASRYQGGSYGYTF	TGTGCCAGCAGATACCAGGGTGGAAGCTATGGCTACACCTTC
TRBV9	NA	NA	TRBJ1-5	CASSVRGGDQPQHF	TGTGCCAGCAGCGTTCGGGGGGGAGATCAGCCCCAGCATTTT
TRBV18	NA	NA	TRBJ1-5	CASSPTGTPNQPQHF	TGTGCCAGCTCACCAACAGGGACCCCTAATCAGCCCCAGCATTTT
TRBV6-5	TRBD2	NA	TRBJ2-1	CASSFLSGGAINEQFF	TGTGCCAGCAGTTTCCTTAGCGGGGGGGCGATTAATGAGCAGTTCTTC
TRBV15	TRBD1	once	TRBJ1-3	CATSREQGSGNTIYF	TGTGCCACCAGCAGAGAACAGGGGTCTGGAAACACCATATATTTT
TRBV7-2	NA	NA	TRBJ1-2	CASSSRGGRTENYGYTF	TGTGCCAGCAGCTCTCGGGGAGGACGGACCGAGAACTATGGCTACACCTTC
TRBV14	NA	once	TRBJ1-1	CASSQQANTEAFF	TGTGCCAGCAGCCAACAGGCGAACACTGAAGCTTTCTTT
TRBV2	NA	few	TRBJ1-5	CASNKGGSNQPQHF	TGTGCCAGCAATAAAGGAGGTAGCAATCAGCCCCAGCATTTT
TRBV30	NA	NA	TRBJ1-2	CAWSVHVRGGSYGYTF	TGTGCCTGGAGTGTACATGTTAGGGGAGGTTCCTATGGCTACACCTTC
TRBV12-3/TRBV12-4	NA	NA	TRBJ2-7	CASSPLGYEQYF	TGTGCCAGCAGCCCCCTAGGCTACGAGCAGTACTTC
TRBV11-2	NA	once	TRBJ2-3	CASSLRSTDTQYF	TGTGCCAGCAGCTTGCGGAGCACAGATACGCAGTATTTT
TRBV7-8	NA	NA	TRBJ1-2	CASSFDGTKGGYTF	TGTGCCAGCAGCTTTGACGGGACAAAAGGTGGCTACACCTTC
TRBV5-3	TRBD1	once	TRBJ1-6	CARSWTGQDNSPLHF	TGTGCCAGAAGTTGGACGGGACAGGATAATTCACCCCTCCACTTT
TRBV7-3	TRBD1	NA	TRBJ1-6	CASSLTGRYNSPLHF	TGTGCCAGCAGCTTGACAGGGAGATATAATTCACCCCTCCACTTT
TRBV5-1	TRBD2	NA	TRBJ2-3	CASSPRPASGGNIDTQYF	TGCGCCAGCAGCCCCCGCCCGGCTAGCGGGGGGAACATCGATACGCAGTATTTT
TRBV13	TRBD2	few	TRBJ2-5	CASSPRTSGGQETQYF	TGTGCCAGCAGCCCGAGGACTAGCGGGGGCCAAGAGACCCAGTACTTC
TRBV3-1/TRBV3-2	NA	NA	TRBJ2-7	CASSQDRLRRGHQGEQYF	TGTGCCAGCAGCCAAGATCGTTTGCGGCGGGGTCATCAAGGGGAGCAGTACTTC
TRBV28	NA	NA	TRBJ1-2	CASSSPRGMANYGYTF	TGTGCCAGCAGTTCCCCTCGGGGAATGGCTAACTATGGCTACACCTTC
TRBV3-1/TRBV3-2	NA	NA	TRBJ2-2	CASTRTGMDTGELFF	TGTGCCAGCACCCGTACCGGGATGGACACCGGGGAGCTGTTTTTT
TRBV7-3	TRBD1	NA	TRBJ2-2	CASSSEPSSGTGPGELFF	TGTGCCAGCAGCTCTGAGCCATCCTCCGGGACAGGGCCCGGGGAGCTGTTTTTT